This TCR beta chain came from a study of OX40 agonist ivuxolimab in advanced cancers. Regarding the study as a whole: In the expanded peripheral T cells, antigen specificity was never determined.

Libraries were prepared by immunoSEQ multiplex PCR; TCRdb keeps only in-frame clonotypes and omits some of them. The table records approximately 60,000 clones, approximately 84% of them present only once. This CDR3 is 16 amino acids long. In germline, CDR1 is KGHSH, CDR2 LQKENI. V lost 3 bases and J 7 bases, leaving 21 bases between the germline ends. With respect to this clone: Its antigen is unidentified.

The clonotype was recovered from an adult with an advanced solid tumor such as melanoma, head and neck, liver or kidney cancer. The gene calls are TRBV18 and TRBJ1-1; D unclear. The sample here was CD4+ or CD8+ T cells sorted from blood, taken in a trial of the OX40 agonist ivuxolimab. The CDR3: CASSPQRRVRSLEAFF. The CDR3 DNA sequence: TGTGCCAGCTCACCCCAGAGGAGGGTAAGGAGTCTTGAAGCTTTCTTT. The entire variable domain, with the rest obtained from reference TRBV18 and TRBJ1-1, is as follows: NAGVMQNPRHLVRRRGQEARLRCSPMKGHSHVYWYRQLPEEGLKFMVYLQKENIIDESGMPKERFSAEFPKEGPSILRIQQVVRGDSAAYFCASSPQRRVRSLEAFFGQGTRLTVV.